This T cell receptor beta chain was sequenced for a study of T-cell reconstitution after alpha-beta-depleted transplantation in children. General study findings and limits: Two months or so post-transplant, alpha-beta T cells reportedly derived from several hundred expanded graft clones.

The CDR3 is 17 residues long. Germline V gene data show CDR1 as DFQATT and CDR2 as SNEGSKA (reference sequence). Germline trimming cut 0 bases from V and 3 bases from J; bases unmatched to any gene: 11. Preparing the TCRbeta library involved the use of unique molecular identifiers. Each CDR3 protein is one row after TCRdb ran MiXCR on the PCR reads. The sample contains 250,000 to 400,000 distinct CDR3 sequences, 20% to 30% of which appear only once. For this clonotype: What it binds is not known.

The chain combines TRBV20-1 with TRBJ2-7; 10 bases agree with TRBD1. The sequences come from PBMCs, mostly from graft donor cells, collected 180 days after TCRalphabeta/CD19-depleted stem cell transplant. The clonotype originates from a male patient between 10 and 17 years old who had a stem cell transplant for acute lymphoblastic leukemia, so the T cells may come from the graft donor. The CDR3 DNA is TGCAGTGCTAGAGATGAGAGACAGGGGGCTTCCCACTACGAGCAGTACTTC. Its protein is CSARDERQGASHYEQYF.